Detailed here is one T cell receptor (beta chain). Patients having Susac syndrome satisfied recently defined diagnostic criteria for definite or probable disease. This sample was taken from a study of CD8 T cells in Susac syndrome. Reverse transcription of 0.5 to 1 ug RNA was performed with random hexamers. TCRdb processed the immunoSEQ multiplex PCR reads anew with MiXCR; each CDR3 protein has one entry. The sample records roughly 190,000 distinct CDR3 sequences, 95% being singletons. Germline V gives CDR1 SGHRS, CDR2 YFSETQ. The V gene lost 3 bases and the J gene lost 0 bases, with 13 bases spanning the gap. The CDR3 runs 15 residues.

This clonotype was obtained from a human donor with Susac syndrome. The chain joins TRBV5-1 to TRBJ2-7, with a possible D match to TRBD2 (6 bases). The sample taken for sequencing was CD8+ T cells from PBMCs. The CDR3 is CASSWGGRYSYEQYF. CDR3 bases: TGCGCCAGCAGCTGGGGAGGCAGGTACTCCTACGAGCAGTACTTC.